Listed below are T cell receptor beta chains from one sample, sequenced in a study of blood T cells in healthy people across ages. Via MiXCR, TCRdb re-called the 5' RACE reads, giving one row per CDR3 protein. The data show some 1.7 million distinct CDR3 sequences, about 28% seen once. Material for sequencing was blood. All receptors come from a young woman in good health. CDR3s include the opening cysteine and the closing phenylalanine or tryptophan. D genes are given only for firm matches. Clone sizes are given selectively: once, few, many, or a class where the clone is expanded.

length: 14; D: TRBD1; V: TRBV7-2; size: many; J: TRBJ2-7; CDR3: CASSDRQGGYEQYF; DNA: TGTGCCAGCAGCGATCGACAGGGGGGCTACGAGCAGTACTTC
length: 16; D: TRBD2; V: TRBV28; size: few; J: TRBJ2-5; CDR3: CASSALRGGIRETQYF; DNA: TGTGCCAGCAGCGCCCTGCGGGGGGGCATAAGGGAGACCCAGTACTTC
length: 15; D: NA; V: TRBV30; size: few; J: TRBJ2-3; CDR3: CAWTRTSRMPDTQYF; DNA: TGTGCCTGGACCAGAACGTCCAGGATGCCGGATACGCAGTATTTT
length: 15; D: NA; V: TRBV5-1; size: few; J: TRBJ2-5; CDR3: CASTPMQGARETQYF; DNA: TGCGCCAGCACCCCGATGCAGGGAGCGAGAGAGACCCAGTACTTC
length: 15; D: TRBD1; V: TRBV2; size: NA; J: TRBJ2-3; CDR3: CASSGDRERSDTQYF; DNA: TGTGCCAGCAGCGGCGACAGGGAGCGGTCAGATACGCAGTATTTT
length: 13; D: TRBD1; V: TRBV20-1; size: few; J: TRBJ2-7; CDR3: CSAIPGTGYEQYF; DNA: TGCAGTGCTATCCCCGGGACAGGCTACGAGCAGTACTTC
length: 17; D: NA; V: TRBV6-1; size: few; J: TRBJ2-4; CDR3: CASTRMEGKGIGNIQYF; DNA: TGTGCCAGCACCCGGATGGAAGGAAAAGGAATAGGAAACATTCAGTACTTC
length: 12; D: NA; V: TRBV12-3/TRBV12-4; size: NA; J: TRBJ1-2; CDR3: CASFPGSGGYTF; DNA: TGTGCCAGCTTCCCCGGGTCGGGTGGCTACACCTTC
length: 14; D: NA; V: TRBV15; size: many; J: TRBJ2-7; CDR3: CATSRDRNRYEQYF; DNA: TGTGCCACCAGCAGAGATCGAAACCGCTACGAGCAGTACTTC
length: 15; D: NA; V: TRBV5-1; size: NA; J: TRBJ1-2; CDR3: CASSLGQVETYGYTF; DNA: TGCGCCAGCAGCTTGGGACAGGTCGAGACTTATGGCTACACCTTC
length: 18; D: NA; V: TRBV4-3; size: NA; J: TRBJ1-2; CDR3: CASSHQARPTPQTYGYTF; DNA: TGCGCCAGCAGCCATCAGGCCCGGCCTACCCCTCAAACCTATGGCTACACCTTC
length: 15; D: NA; V: TRBV10-3; size: many; J: TRBJ2-1; CDR3: CAISEFRGVDDEQFF; DNA: TGTGCCATCAGTGAGTTTAGGGGCGTGGATGATGAGCAGTTCTTC
length: 15; D: NA; V: TRBV11-2; size: NA; J: TRBJ1-5; CDR3: CASSLEGNGRSPQHF; DNA: TGTGCCAGCAGCTTAGAGGGTAACGGGCGGAGTCCCCAGCATTTT
length: 11; D: NA; V: TRBV5-4; size: few; J: TRBJ1-4; CDR3: CANGLGEKLFF; DNA: TGTGCCAACGGACTTGGAGAAAAACTGTTTTTT
length: 16; D: TRBD1; V: TRBV10-1; size: NA; J: TRBJ2-2; CDR3: CASSQDRETPGWELFF; DNA: TGCGCCAGCTCCCAAGACAGGGAGACACCGGGTTGGGAGCTGTTTTTT